The entry below describes one TCR beta chain. As yet, its antigen is unknown. Extraction of 1.5 to 2.5 micrograms of genomic DNA from cryopreserved PBMCs supplied material for TCR beta libraries. With 6 bases removed from V and 2 bases from J, the gap between germline ends came to 2 bases. The germline CDR1 and CDR2 sequences are SGHAT and FQNNGV. The CDR3 contains 11 residues. This entry belongs to a study of cytotoxic CD8 clonotypes in ibrutinib-treated CLL. Study findings and constraints: At progression, clonality fell back toward baseline after rising at ibrutinib response.

Using immunoSEQ multiplex PCR, the repertoire was profiled, and TCRdb retains in-frame clones only, with some absent. The repertoire holds about 160,000 clones, with roughly four fifths as singletons. The V gene is TRBV11-2, the J gene TRBJ1-3; D is unclear. The receptor's source is a human donor with chronic lymphocytic leukemia. The sample consisted of PBMCs, taken after 24 months of ibrutinib treatment. The CDR3 here is CASRAGNTIYF. CDR3 nucleotides: TGTGCCAGCAGGGCTGGAAACACCATATATTTT. The full variable domain, completed using reference TRBV11-2 and TRBJ1-3, is EAGVAQSPRYKIIEKRQSVAFWCNPISGHATLYWYQQILGQGPKLLIQFQNNGVVDDSQLPKDRFSAERLKGVDSTLKIQPAKLEDSAVYLCASRAGNTIYFGEGSWLTVV.